The next 32 T cell receptor beta chains were all read from a single sample in a study of blood T cell repertoires in COVID-19. Assay used: immunoSEQ multiplex PCR; TCRdb lists only in-frame clones, some missing. The sample has 75,000 to 90,000 clones, over 80% seen once; the top ten hold about 18%. The sample was peripheral blood. The receptors derive from a man older than 75 with active or convalescent COVID-19.

This chain uses TRBV11-2 with TRBJ2-1; TRBD2 matches 8 bases. With V trimmed by 7 bases and J by 0 bases, 2 bases remained unmatched. Germline CDR1 SGHAT, CDR2 FQNNGV. This CDR3 is 14 amino acids long. CDR3 residues: CASIRGGSYNEQFF. The CDR3 bases are TGTGCCAGCATTCGGGGGGGCTCCTACAATGAGCAGTTCTTC.

V usage is TRBV28 and J usage is TRBJ1-1; no firm D call. The CDR3 has 12 amino acids. V shed 5 bases and J shed 0 bases, with 4 bases lying between them. Germline CDR1 reads MDHEN; CDR2 reads SYDVKM. The CDR3 nucleotides read TGTGCCAGCAGTCAATTGAACACTGAAGCTTTCTTT. Protein sequence: CASSQLNTEAFF.

The chain has TRBV6-4 and TRBJ1-6; 9 bases align to TRBD1. CDR1 and CDR2 from the germline V gene are MRHNA and SNTAGT. V dropped 11 bases and J dropped 10; count of bases not matched to a gene: 9. The CDR3 loop spans 13 amino acids. The CDR3 DNA is TGTGCCGGGGGTGGGACAGGGATCTCACCCCTCCACTTT. Protein: CAGGGTGISPLHF.

This clone was detected only a few times. V is TRBV19 and J is TRBJ2-5; TRBD1 is a possible D gene (6 bases). V lost 3 bases and J lost 2, with 22 bases in between. CDR3 size: 18 residues. CDR1 LNHDA and CDR2 SQIVND come from the germline V gene (reference sequence). Here the CDR3 reads CASSIRGHNPSWQETQYF. CDR3 in DNA: TGTGCCAGTAGTATTAGGGGACACAATCCATCATGGCAAGAGACCCAGTACTTC.

The chain carries TRBV5-6 and TRBJ2-5, with 15 bases matching TRBD2. V trimming: 4 bases; J trimming: 4 bases; junction bases outside the gene matches: 5. The CDR3 loop spans 16 amino acids. Germline CDR1 and CDR2: SGHDT and YYEEEE. The CDR3 DNA is TGTGCCAGCAGCATAAGGACTAGCGGGAGGGCAGAGACCCAGTACTTC. This sequence encodes CASSIRTSGRAETQYF.

CDR3 nucleotides: TGTGCCAGCTCACCACGGCACCTAGCAACTAATGAAAAACTGTTTTTT. Translated: CASSPRHLATNEKLFF. The chain recombines TRBV18 with TRBJ1-4; D unresolved. The V gene's germline CDR1 is KGHSH and CDR2 LQKENI. Trimming took off 1 base at V and 0 bases at J, with 9 bases between the two ends. This CDR3 has 16 residues.

The J gene is TRBJ2-1, the V gene TRBV19; D uncertain. The germline V and J ends were trimmed by 3 bases and 7 bases, with 7 bases remaining between them. This CDR3 has 12 residues. The germline gives CDR1 LNHDA, CDR2 SQIVND (reference sequence). CDR3 sequence reads: CASSILDNEQFF. CDR3 nucleotide sequence: TGTGCCAGTAGTATTCTAGATAATGAGCAGTTCTTC.

This clone was recorded once. The rearrangement joins TRBV7-2 to TRBJ2-7, with TRBD1 identical over 9 bases. The CDR3 is 13 residues long. Germline loops: CDR1 SGHTA, CDR2 FQGNSA. The trim removed 3 bases at V and 7 bases at J, leaving 4 bases unmatched. The CDR3 region has the DNA TGTGCCAGCAGCTTGACAGGGGGGCCTGAGCAGTACGTC. This gives the protein CASSLTGGPEQYV.

The chain links TRBV7-9 to TRBJ1-1; D is possibly TRBD1 (5 bases). Trimming cost V 5 bases and J 0 bases, with 22 bases left between them. The CDR3 has 18 amino acids. The V gene's germline CDR1 is SEHNR and CDR2 FQNEAQ (reference sequence). The CDR3 is CASSRLLRGTRVNTEAFF. Here the CDR3 DNA reads TGTGCCAGCAGCCGGCTATTGCGGGGGACGAGGGTGAACACTGAAGCTTTCTTT.

The chain links TRBV19 to TRBJ1-5, with 10 bases fitting TRBD1. The CDR3 contains 15 residues. V dropped 5 bases and J dropped 4; count of bases not matched to a gene: 5. Germline V gene lookup returns CDR1 LNHDA and CDR2 SQIVND (reference sequence). CDR3 residues: CASSFPGQGNQPQHF. The CDR3 region has the DNA TGTGCCAGTAGTTTCCCGGGACAGGGGAATCAGCCCCAGCATTTT.

This chain connects TRBV11-3 to TRBJ1-1; perhaps TRBD1 as D (5 bases). Between the trimmed V and J ends, which lost 0 bases and 3 bases, there was a span of 14 bases. The CDR3 is made up of 16 amino acids. CDR1 and CDR2 from the germline V gene are SGHNT and YENEEA. As DNA, the CDR3 is TGTGCCAGCAGCTTAGAGACAACAAAAGGGGACACTGAAGCTTTCTTT. Its protein is CASSLETTKGDTEAFF. The full variable domain, rest sourced from reference TRBV11-3 and TRBJ1-1, is EAGVVQSPRYKIIEKKQPVAFWCNPISGHNTLYWYLQNLGQGPELLIRYENEEAVDDSQLPKDRFSAERLKGVDSTLKIQPAELGDSAVYLCASSLETTKGDTEAFFGQGTRLTVV.

This sequence joins TRBV5-1 and TRBJ1-2; 7 nucleotides match TRBD1. V was clipped by 5 bases and J by 6 bases; unmatched bases: 13. The CDR3 runs 15 residues. CDR1 is SGHRS, CDR2 YFSETQ, per germline. CDR3 sequence: CASRATPTGVDGYTF. In DNA form, the CDR3 reads TGCGCCAGCAGAGCAACCCCTACAGGGGTTGATGGCTACACCTTC.

V gene TRBV5-1 combines with J gene TRBJ2-2, with a tentative D call TRBD1 (5 bases). Deletions cut 0 bases from V and 6 bases from J, with 15 bases between. Germline CDR1 is SGHRS and CDR2 is YFSETQ. The length of the CDR3 is 16 residues. The CDR3 DNA is TGCGCCAGCAGCTTGGATTTCAGGGTAGAAGCCGGGGAGCTGTTTTTT. Translation: CASSLDFRVEAGELFF.

This clone was observed a single time. V and J are TRBV27 and TRBJ2-1; D unclear. Germline values: CDR1 MNHEY, CDR2 SMNVEV (reference sequence). The V end was cut by 4 bases, the J end by 2 bases, with 12 bases between. The CDR3 runs to 15 residues. DNA for the CDR3: TGTGCCAGCAGTTCTTCTCTTATCGCCTACAATGAGCAGTTCTTC. Amino acid sequence: CASSSSLIAYNEQFF.

This chain joins TRBV5-4 and TRBJ1-1; D not resolved. V shed 9 bases and J shed 4 bases, with 13 bases lying between them. CDR3 size: 12 residues. CDR1 and CDR2 (germline): SGHNT, YYREEE (reference sequence). In nucleotides, the CDR3 is TGTGCCACAGGCCCTCGGGGCACTGAAGCTTTCTTT. It codes for CATGPRGTEAFF.

This chain uses TRBV7-9 with TRBJ2-5; 10 bases agree with TRBD2. This CDR3 comprises 18 residues. The V gene end was trimmed by 6 bases and the J gene end by 3 bases; junction bases not matched to a gene: 16. From germline, CDR1 is SEHNR and CDR2 FQNEAQ (reference sequence). The CDR3 coding sequence is TGTGCCAGCAGACCGTACCGAGAGGGACTAGCGACTAAAGAGACCCAGTACTTC. Residues: CASRPYREGLATKETQYF.

The chain joins TRBV5-6 to TRBJ1-4; D not resolved. Between the trimmed V and J ends, which lost 0 bases and 8 bases, there was a span of 14 bases. The CDR3 consists of 15 residues. From germline, CDR1 is SGHDT and CDR2 YYEEEE. CDR3 sequence reads: CASSLAAGIVEKLFF. CDR3 sequence (DNA): TGTGCCAGCAGCTTGGCGGCCGGGATAGTCGAAAAACTGTTTTTT.

The chain joins TRBV9 to TRBJ2-1; TRBD2 aligns across 10 bases. Germline V gene data show CDR1 as SGDLS and CDR2 as YYNGEE. The junction had 4 bases not matched to a gene; V was cut back by 0 bases and J by 7 bases. The CDR3 has 15 amino acids. This CDR3 is CASSVDALAGNEQFF. The CDR3 DNA is TGTGCCAGCAGCGTAGACGCACTAGCGGGAAATGAGCAGTTCTTC.

This chain uses TRBV9 with TRBJ2-1; 10 bases align to TRBD2. Germline V gene lookup returns CDR1 SGDLS and CDR2 YYNGEE. With V trimmed by 3 bases and J by 4 bases, 4 bases remained unmatched. The CDR3 runs 15 residues. The CDR3 is CASSARLAGYNEQFF. DNA for the CDR3: TGTGCCAGCAGCGCCCGACTAGCGGGTTACAATGAGCAGTTCTTC.

The chain uses TRBV6-5 and TRBJ1-2, with D possibly being TRBD1 (6 bases). CDR1 is MNHEY, CDR2 SVGAGI, per germline. V was pared by 6 bases and J by 6 bases, with 14 bases between. The CDR3 contains 13 residues. The CDR3 region has the DNA TGTGCCAGCAGAGGACAGTGGGAAGATGGCTACACCTTC. It is translated as CASRGQWEDGYTF.

This clone was counted ten times or more. In the same sample, other DNA sequences code for this CDR3. V usage is TRBV10-1 and J usage is TRBJ1-6; weak D call: TRBD1 (6 bases). From germline, CDR1 is WNHNN and CDR2 SYGVQD (reference sequence). The V and J ends lost 0 bases and 7 bases respectively, with 10 bases between them. This CDR3 spans 15 amino acids. Here the CDR3 reads CASSESRTENSPLHF. The CDR3 nucleotides read TGCGCCAGCAGTGAGTCGAGGACAGAGAATTCACCCCTCCACTTT.

The CDR3 coding sequence is TGTGCCTGGAGTGTGGGACTCTCTGGAAACACCATATATTTT. Protein sequence: CAWSVGLSGNTIYF. This chain connects TRBV30 to TRBJ1-3, with a possible D match to TRBD1 (5 bases). Germline assignment: CDR1 GTSNPN and CDR2 SVGIG (reference sequence). With 0 bases removed from V and 0 bases from J, the gap between germline ends came to 6 bases. The CDR3 has 14 amino acids.

This chain uses TRBV2 with TRBJ1-1, with a tentative D call TRBD1 (6 bases). The CDR3 totals 15 residues. Per the germline V gene, CDR1 is SNHLY and CDR2 is FYNNEI. V lost 4 bases, J lost 2 bases, and 14 bases lay in between. CDR3: CASSGARTVNTEAFF. The DNA for the CDR3 is TGTGCCAGCAGTGGAGCTCGGACAGTTAACACTGAAGCTTTCTTT. Supplemented by reference TRBV2 and TRBJ1-1, the full variable domain reads EPEVTQTPSHQVTQMGQEVILRCVPISNHLYFYWYRQILGQKVEFLVSFYNNEISEKSEIFDDQFSVERPDGSNFTLKIRSTKLEDSAMYFCASSGARTVNTEAFFGQGTRLTVV.

V usage is TRBV19 and J usage is TRBJ1-1; 7 positions match TRBD1. The CDR3 length is 14 residues. Germline assignment: CDR1 LNHDA and CDR2 SQIVND (reference sequence). Unmatched junction bases numbered 10, after V lost 7 bases and J lost 5 bases. The CDR3 bases are TGTGCCAGTAACCAACGACAGGGCCGAACTGAAGCTTTCTTT. Translation gives CASNQRQGRTEAFF.

The chain is built from TRBV5-4 and TRBJ2-1; the match to TRBD2 covers 10 bases. V dropped 4 bases and J dropped 10; count of bases not matched to a gene: 11. CDR1 is SGHNT and CDR2 is YYREEE in the germline V gene (reference sequence). This CDR3 contains 15 residues. For the CDR3, the DNA is TGTGCCAGCAGCAAAGGACAGCGGGAGGGCCGAGAGCAGTTCTTC. This encodes CASSKGQREGREQFF.

The rearrangement joins TRBV6-5 to TRBJ1-1; no clear D gene. The CDR3 length is 13 residues. Per the germline V gene, CDR1 is MNHEY and CDR2 is SVGAGI. The ends were cut back, 7 bases at V and 0 bases at J, with 9 bases in the middle. CDR3 loop: CASTLELNTEAFF. The CDR3 nucleotides are TGTGCCAGCACTCTCGAGCTGAACACTGAAGCTTTCTTT.

V gene TRBV7-9 combines with J gene TRBJ1-6; TRBD1 matches at 9 bases. Trimming removed 6 bases from V and 7 bases from J; junction bases left unmatched: 16. Germline CDR1 SEHNR, CDR2 FQNEAQ (reference sequence). This CDR3 has 18 residues. The CDR3 bases are TGTGCCAGCAGTTCGGGACAGGGTGTCGGAGGGTTCAATTCACCCCTCCACTTT. This gives the protein CASSSGQGVGGFNSPLHF.

This clone was recorded only once. The chain is built from TRBV7-9 and TRBJ2-3, with D perhaps matching TRBD1 (6 bases). Germline CDR1 is SEHNR and CDR2 is FQNEAQ (reference sequence). This CDR3 region has 13 residues. V lost 5 bases and J lost 3, with 9 bases in between. CDR3 sequence (DNA): TGTGCCAGCAGCATTACAGGGACAGATACGCAGTATTTT. Its protein is CASSITGTDTQYF.

The chain has TRBV5-5 and TRBJ2-6; perhaps TRBD1 as D (6 bases). The V gene's germline CDR1 is SGHKS and CDR2 YYEKEE (reference sequence). V was cut by 5 bases and J by 0 bases, with 15 bases left in between. This CDR3 spans 17 amino acids. DNA of the CDR3: TGTGCCAGCAGTGTCAGGGGCGAGGGCTCTGGGGCCAACGTCCTGACTTTC. Its protein product is CASSVRGEGSGANVLTF.

This clone was found many times. The chain links TRBV11-2 to TRBJ1-3; 7 bases line up with TRBD1. The ends lost 2 bases at V and 1 base at J; junction bases unmatched: 2. CDR1 SGHAT and CDR2 FQNNGV come from the germline V gene. The CDR3 spans 15 residues. CDR3 nucleotides: TGTGCCAGCAGCTTAAACAGGGGATCTGGAAACACCATATATTTT. Translating it yields CASSLNRGSGNTIYF.

The rearrangement uses TRBV11-2 and TRBJ1-1, with D hard to call. Germline V gives CDR1 SGHAT, CDR2 FQNNGV. V lost 5 bases, J lost 5 bases, and 9 bases lay in between. There are 12 residues in the CDR3. The CDR3 loop reads CASSRVNTEAFF. As DNA, the CDR3 is TGTGCCAGCAGCCGAGTAAATACTGAAGCTTTCTTT.

The gene calls are TRBV5-6 and TRBJ2-5; 9 nucleotides agree with TRBD2. Germline lookup yields CDR1 SGHDT and CDR2 YYEEEE. After removal of 2 bases from V and 2 bases from J, the junction contained 4 bases not matched to a gene. The CDR3 is 15 amino acids. CDR3 loop: CASSLPTSGQETQYF. The CDR3 bases are TGTGCCAGCAGCTTACCGACTAGCGGACAAGAGACCCAGTACTTC.